These 22 T cell receptor beta chains were all obtained from the same sample, sequenced in a study of tumor and adjacent non-tumor tissue in lung cancer listed by TCRdb under 2018. Library preparation employed multiplex PCR. The data were produced on an Illumina HiSeq 2500. TCRbeta libraries were constructed through three rounds of nested PCR with primers (Table S4) according to protocols modified from ARM-PCR. The raw public reads went through TCRdb reprocessing: fastp at Q25, MiXCR clone calling, in-frame beta chains kept. All rows with the same CDR3 protein become a single entry with the most common DNA and genes. Counted in this sample were about 80,000 distinct CDR3 sequences; more than 80% of them appeared once. The ten largest clones take up approximately 55% of the sample. RNA was isolated from bulk unsorted tissue, and RNA quality was assessed with a NanoDrop ND-1000 and an Agilent 2100. For the normal lung samples, distant non-tumor tissue was collected more than 3 cm away from the tumor edge.

Sample: distant non-tumor lung tissue. The source is a man aged 60 to 75 with non-small cell lung cancer.

On this clonotype itself: An end of the junction does not agree with germline; a read error may underlie this. V is TRBV24-1 and J is TRBJ1-5; D not certain. Germline V gene lookup returns CDR1 KGHDR and CDR2 SFDVKD. CDR3 size: 14 residues. CDR3 loop: CATSEGSSYQPQRF. CDR3 bases: TGTGCCACCAGTGAAGGTTCTAGCTATCAGCCCCAACGTTTT.

This clonotype was picked up one time. At one of its ends the junction is not consistent with the germline gene, which may arise from a read error. The chain joins TRBV12-3 or TRBV12-4 to TRBJ2-5, with D perhaps TRBD1 (6 bases). CDR3 length: 16 amino acids. CDR3 residues: CASSNDWDTYGEIQYF. The CDR3, as DNA: TGTGCCAGCAGTAATGATTGGGACACCTACGGAGAGATCCAGTACTTC.

This clonotype has a count of ten or more. This sequence joins TRBV7-8 and TRBJ1-4; D is ambiguous. The germline V gene has CDR1 SGHVS and CDR2 FQNEAQ. The V gene lost 5 bases and the J gene lost 0 bases, with 10 bases spanning the gap. The CDR3 runs to 15 residues. The chain's CDR3 is CASSLVEATNEKLFF. CDR3 DNA: TGTGCCAGCAGCCTCGTGGAAGCAACTAATGAAAAACTGTTTTTT.

This clonotype was found once. One end of the junction is discordant with germline, which a read error may explain. The J gene is TRBJ1-5, the V gene TRBV20-1; D gene unclear. The germline V gene encodes CDR1 DFQATT and CDR2 SNEGSKA (reference sequence). The CDR3 contains 14 residues. In DNA form, the CDR3 reads TGCAGTGCCCTCGCGGGTCGCGTCAATCAGCCCCGGCATTTT. It translates to CSALAGRVNQPRHF.

As regards this clonotype: This CDR3 fails to terminate in the conserved phenylalanine or tryptophan, so it likely reflects a read error. This chain connects TRBV6-6 to TRBJ2-5; no clear D. CDR3 size: 17 residues. CDR1 MNHNY and CDR2 SVGAGI come from the germline V gene (reference sequence). The V end lost 6 bases, the J end lost 1 base, and 21 bases lay between the germline ends. The CDR3 sequence: CASRIAGQTHIQETQYL. The CDR3 coding sequence is TGTGCCAGCAGAATAGCCGGGCAAACCCATATCCAAGAGACCCAGTACTTA.

This clonotype has ten or more counts. The rearrangement joins TRBV6-6 to TRBJ2-7; 11 positions agree with TRBD2. In germline, CDR1 is MNHNY, CDR2 SVGAGI (reference sequence). V shed 8 bases, J shed 1 base, and the junction held 4 bases outside the gene matches. The CDR3 is 14 amino acids. The CDR3 DNA reads as TGTGCCAGCGGCATAGCGGGAGGGTCCTACGAGCAGTACTTC. It yields the protein CASGIAGGSYEQYF.

As regards this clonotype: Given the absence of the conserved phenylalanine or tryptophan at the CDR3 end, a read error is likely. The limits of the CDR3 on the DNA are not certain, so only TCRdb's listed CDR3 is given. The chain has TRBV11-2 and TRBJ2-5; the table calls TRBD1, which could not be checked here. The CDR3 numbers 13 amino acids, ends counted. Germline assignment: CDR1 SGHAT and CDR2 FQNNGV. CDR3 in amino acids: CASTSTGGETQCL.

As for this clonotype: The missing conserved phenylalanine or tryptophan at the end of this CDR3 makes a read error likely. The chain uses TRBV11-2 and TRBJ1-1; TRBD1 agrees at 7 bases. V gave up 5 bases and J gave up 3 bases; unmatched junction bases: 9. The CDR3 covers 15 residues. CDR1 SGHAT and CDR2 FQNNGV come from the germline V gene. CDR3 loop: CASSHFQGGDTEAFS. In nucleotides, the CDR3 is TGTGCCAGCAGCCATTTCCAGGGGGGTGACACTGAAGCTTTCTCT.

As regards this clonotype: An end of the junction differs from the germline gene, which may be a read error. The chain is built from TRBV5-4 and TRBJ2-7, with TRBD2 identical over 7 bases. The germline V gene encodes CDR1 SGHNT and CDR2 YYREEE (reference sequence). The CDR3 is 16 residues long. The CDR3 DNA is TGTGCCAGCAGCCAGAGGGAGGGCCGTACTTCCTATGAGCAGTACTTC. Residues: CASSQREGRTSYEQYF.

As regards this clonotype: A junction end diverges from the germline sequence, so it may reflect a read error. The J gene is TRBJ2-5, the V gene TRBV20-1, with D possibly being TRBD1 (6 bases). This CDR3 contains 16 residues. The germline CDR1 and CDR2 sequences are DFQATT and SNEGSKA (reference sequence). The CDR3 sequence is CSARQGPGSSSEIQYF. The CDR3 region has the DNA TGTAGTGCTAGGCAGGGGCCGGGCTCATCGTCGGAGATCCAGTACTTC.

This clonotype came up many times. The chain has TRBV20-1 and TRBJ2-5; a possible D gene is TRBD2 (6 bases). The V gene lost 0 bases and the J gene lost 0 bases, with 14 bases spanning the gap. CDR1 is DFQATT and CDR2 is SNEGSKA in the germline V gene (reference sequence). There are 16 residues in the CDR3. The CDR3 protein is CSARDLGGANQETQYF. For the CDR3, the DNA is TGCAGTGCTAGAGATCTGGGGGGAGCGAACCAAGAGACCCAGTACTTC.

Notes on this clonotype: Mismatch with germline at one junction end may stem from a read error. This rearrangement joins TRBV4-3 to TRBJ2-7; D possibly corresponds to TRBD2 (6 bases). Looked up from germline, CDR1 is LGHNA and CDR2 is YSLEER. The CDR3 runs 14 residues. The CDR3: CASNQAAGSLDSSF. CDR3 sequence (DNA): TGCGCCAGCAACCAAGCGGCGGGGAGCTTGGACTCCTCCTTC.

Note on this clonotype: An end of the junction does not agree with germline; a read error may underlie this. V is TRBV11-3 and J is TRBJ2-3; either TRBD1 or TRBD2 may fit D (6 bases each). The CDR3 runs 19 residues. Germline CDR1 SGHNT, CDR2 YENEEA. Here the CDR3 reads CASSLEPLEVGGRTDIQYF. In nucleotides, the CDR3 is TGTGCCAGCAGTTTAGAACCCCTAGAAGTCGGGGGCCGCACAGATATTCAGTATTTT.

This clonotype was picked up many times. CDR3 amino acids: CASSYSPRPPYNEQFF. The DNA for the CDR3 is TGTGCCAGCAGTTACTCGCCTAGACCCCCCTACAATGAGCAGTTCTTC. The V and J genes are TRBV6-6 and TRBJ2-1, with D unresolved. CDR3 length equals 16 residues. V lost 0 bases, J lost 2 bases, and 11 bases lay in between. In germline, CDR1 is MNHNY, CDR2 SVGAGI (reference sequence).

The V and J genes are TRBV6-2 or TRBV6-3 and TRBJ2-7, with 7 bases aligning to TRBD2. Trimming cost V 5 bases and J 3 bases; bases outside gene matches: 10. Germline V CDR1 and CDR2: MNHEY, SVGEGT. The CDR3 has 15 residues. The CDR3 coding sequence is TGTGCCAGCAGTCCCCGGACTAGAGGAAGCTACGAGCAGTACGTC. Protein product: CASSPRTRGSYEQYV.

This clonotype has a single count. The junction differs from germline at one of its ends, possibly a read error. V is TRBV13 and J is TRBJ2-7; no clear D. Per the germline V gene, CDR1 is PRHDT and CDR2 is FYEKMQ (reference sequence). The CDR3 covers 16 residues. The CDR3 DNA reads as TGTGCCAGCAGCTTTTACAGAAGTATGAACCCTTACGAGCAGTATTTC. Residues: CASSFYRSMNPYEQYF.

This chain joins TRBV6-5 and TRBJ2-3; possibly TRBD1 for D (5 bases). Trimming stripped 6 bases from V and 10 bases from J, with 14 bases between. The CDR3 spans 12 residues. Germline loops: CDR1 MNHEY, CDR2 SVGAGI. CDR3: CASSTGTDAQYF. The CDR3 DNA reads as TGTGCCAGCAGCACAGGCACCGATGCGCAGTATTTT.

In the case of this clonotype: The CDR3 ends on some other residue instead of the conserved phenylalanine or tryptophan, so this is likely a read error. J is TRBJ2-7 and V is TRBV20-1; D is undetermined. Germline CDR1 is DFQATT and CDR2 is SNEGSKA (reference sequence). The CDR3 runs 12 residues. CDR3 coding DNA: TGCATTGCTAGTGCGGTCACCTCCGAGCAGTACTCC. Protein product: CIASAVTSEQYS.

Turning to this clonotype: Here the CDR3 omits its conserved ending phenylalanine or tryptophan, so a read error is the likely source. This chain links TRBV20-1 with TRBJ2-1, with D perhaps matching TRBD2 (5 bases). The CDR3 has 15 amino acids. V gave up 0 bases and J gave up 3 bases, with 12 bases separating them. In germline, CDR1 is DFQATT, CDR2 SNEGSKA (reference sequence). This chain's CDR3 is CSARDRPSCYNEQFI. DNA of the CDR3: TGCAGTGCTAGAGATCGGCCTAGCTGCTACAATGAGCAGTTCATC.

A note on this clonotype: The junction departs from the called germline gene at one end, perhaps through a read error. V gene TRBV20-1 combines with J gene TRBJ2-3; unclear D gene. This CDR3 is built from 14 residues. From germline, CDR1 is DFQATT and CDR2 SNEGSKA (reference sequence). CDR3 DNA: TGCAGTGCTAGCCCGGATTCAGCCACAGATACACAGTATTTT. It encodes CSASPDSATDTQYF.

There are many counts of this clonotype. The rearrangement uses TRBV12-3 or TRBV12-4 and TRBJ2-1, with D unresolved. The CDR3 sequence is 11 residues long. V was trimmed by 6 bases and J by 7 bases, leaving 7 bases between them. In nucleotides, the CDR3 is TGTGCCAGCAGGCAGGAAAATGAGCAGTTCTTC. Translating gives CASRQENEQFF.

In its sample, this clonotype was seen once. Here the CDR3 omits its conserved ending phenylalanine or tryptophan, so a read error is the likely source. The chain links TRBV11-2 to TRBJ2-6, with D possibly matching TRBD1 (5 bases). The CDR3 has 14 amino acids. The germline V gene encodes CDR1 SGHAT and CDR2 FQNNGV. The CDR3 DNA follows: TGTGCCGGCAGTCCTATCCATGGGGCCAATGCCCTGACTTAC. Translating it yields CAGSPIHGANALTY.